Listed below are T cell receptor beta chains from one sample, sequenced in a study of blood T cell repertoires in COVID-19. The data were produced by immunoSEQ multiplex PCR, yet TCRdb's version contains in-frame clones alone and is incomplete. Of about 45,000 clones listed, roughly nine tenths are singletons. Specimen: peripheral blood. These receptors came from a human donor in a cohort sampled during active COVID-19. Both conserved end residues are part of each CDR3. The D gene is left open where the match is weak. Clone sizes are given selectively: once, few, many, or a class where the clone is expanded.

abundance: .; d_gene: TRBD1; len: 16; j_gene: TRBJ2-6; v_gene: TRBV27; CDR3nt: TGTGCCAGCGCGGAGACAGGGACCTCTGGGGCCAACGTCCTGACTTTC; CDR3aa: CASAETGTSGANVLTF
abundance: .; d_gene: .; len: 18; j_gene: TRBJ1-1; v_gene: TRBV30; CDR3nt: TGTGCCTGGAGTGTACCCCGCCTTGACATGGGGAGAAACACTGAAGCTTTCTTT; CDR3aa: CAWSVPRLDMGRNTEAFF
abundance: .; d_gene: .; len: 13; j_gene: TRBJ1-2; v_gene: TRBV7-2; CDR3nt: TGTGCCAGCAGCTTACCCAGGGTGGAGGGCTACACCTTC; CDR3aa: CASSLPRVEGYTF
abundance: .; d_gene: TRBD1; len: 15; j_gene: TRBJ2-1; v_gene: TRBV2; CDR3nt: TGTGCCAGCAGGGGGGACAGCTTAAACTACAATGAGCAGTTCTTC; CDR3aa: CASRGDSLNYNEQFF
abundance: few; d_gene: .; len: 15; j_gene: TRBJ2-3; v_gene: TRBV5-1; CDR3nt: TGCGCCAGCAGCATACTACCCCAGGGTGGAGATACGCAGTATTTT; CDR3aa: CASSILPQGGDTQYF
abundance: .; d_gene: .; len: 15; j_gene: TRBJ1-1; v_gene: TRBV4-1; CDR3nt: TGCGCCAGCAGCCAAGATGGGGCAGGTAGTGGTGAAGCTTTCTTT; CDR3aa: CASSQDGAGSGEAFF
abundance: .; d_gene: TRBD1; len: 14; j_gene: TRBJ2-3; v_gene: TRBV2; CDR3nt: TGTGCCAGCAGTGAACGCCAGGGGGCAGATACGCAGTATTTT; CDR3aa: CASSERQGADTQYF
abundance: .; d_gene: TRBD1; len: 14; j_gene: TRBJ1-6; v_gene: TRBV10-3; CDR3nt: TGTGCCATCAGCGGACAGGGGGAGTATTCACCCCTCCACTTT; CDR3aa: CAISGQGEYSPLHF
abundance: .; d_gene: .; len: 10; j_gene: TRBJ2-4; v_gene: TRBV6-5; CDR3nt: TGTGCCAGCACCCCTGACATTCAGTACTTC; CDR3aa: CASTPDIQYF
abundance: .; d_gene: .; len: 15; j_gene: TRBJ1-2; v_gene: TRBV7-9; CDR3nt: TGTGCCAGCAGCTCACTAGGCGGTTCTAACTATGGCTACACCTTC; CDR3aa: CASSSLGGSNYGYTF
abundance: .; d_gene: TRBD1; len: 16; j_gene: TRBJ1-2; v_gene: TRBV18; CDR3nt: TGTGCCAGCTCACTACAGCCGGGACAGGGGTTCTATGGCTACACCTTC; CDR3aa: CASSLQPGQGFYGYTF
abundance: .; d_gene: TRBD1; len: 17; j_gene: TRBJ1-5; v_gene: TRBV7-8; CDR3nt: TGTGCCAGCAGCATAAATTATGGGACAGGGGATAATCAGCCCCAGCATTTT; CDR3aa: CASSINYGTGDNQPQHF
abundance: .; d_gene: TRBD2; len: 15; j_gene: TRBJ2-2; v_gene: TRBV5-4; CDR3nt: TGTGCCAGCAGCCCAGCGGGGGCGAACACCGGGGAGCTGTTTTTT; CDR3aa: CASSPAGANTGELFF
abundance: .; d_gene: .; len: 12; j_gene: TRBJ1-2; v_gene: TRBV10-3; CDR3nt: TGTGCCATCGGGGGGGATTTCTATGGCTACACCTTC; CDR3aa: CAIGGDFYGYTF
abundance: .; d_gene: .; len: 16; j_gene: TRBJ2-5; v_gene: TRBV5-5; CDR3nt: TGTGCCAGCAGCCGAAGAACAGGGTTTACACAAGAGACCCAGTACTTC; CDR3aa: CASSRRTGFTQETQYF
abundance: .; d_gene: TRBD2; len: 16; j_gene: TRBJ2-1; v_gene: TRBV7-9; CDR3nt: TGTGCCAGCAGCGACCCCCAGGGAGGGTATTTGAATGAGCAGTTCTTC; CDR3aa: CASSDPQGGYLNEQFF
abundance: .; d_gene: .; len: 14; j_gene: TRBJ1-6; v_gene: TRBV4-1; CDR3nt: TGCGCCAGCAGCCCGGACAGTTTAAATTCACCCCTCCACTTT; CDR3aa: CASSPDSLNSPLHF
abundance: .; d_gene: .; len: 17; j_gene: TRBJ2-2; v_gene: TRBV4-1; CDR3nt: TGCGCCAGCAGCCAAGGGGCCAGCTACTTCGGCACCGGGGAGCTGTTTTTT; CDR3aa: CASSQGASYFGTGELFF
abundance: .; d_gene: .; len: 14; j_gene: TRBJ1-3; v_gene: TRBV12-5; CDR3nt: TGTGCTAGTGGTTTCGGGGGAGGTAAAGACACCATATATTTT; CDR3aa: CASGFGGGKDTIYF
abundance: .; d_gene: .; len: 14; j_gene: TRBJ1-5; v_gene: TRBV20-1; CDR3nt: TGCAGTGCTAGTAACAGGGTAAGCGAGCAGCCCCAGCATTTT; CDR3aa: CSASNRVSEQPQHF
abundance: .; d_gene: TRBD1; len: 14; j_gene: TRBJ2-1; v_gene: TRBV19; CDR3nt: TGTGCCAGTAGTACCGGACAGGGAGTCCATGGGCAGTTCTTC; CDR3aa: CASSTGQGVHGQFF
abundance: .; d_gene: TRBD1; len: 15; j_gene: TRBJ1-5; v_gene: TRBV6-2/TRBV6-3; CDR3nt: TGTGCCAGCAGTTACTCCCAGGGGGGAAATCAGCCCCAGCATTTT; CDR3aa: CASSYSQGGNQPQHF
abundance: .; d_gene: .; len: 14; j_gene: TRBJ2-1; v_gene: TRBV11-2; CDR3nt: TGTGCCAGCAGCTTAGGGCCCCTACCGGGGGAGCAGTTCTTC; CDR3aa: CASSLGPLPGEQFF